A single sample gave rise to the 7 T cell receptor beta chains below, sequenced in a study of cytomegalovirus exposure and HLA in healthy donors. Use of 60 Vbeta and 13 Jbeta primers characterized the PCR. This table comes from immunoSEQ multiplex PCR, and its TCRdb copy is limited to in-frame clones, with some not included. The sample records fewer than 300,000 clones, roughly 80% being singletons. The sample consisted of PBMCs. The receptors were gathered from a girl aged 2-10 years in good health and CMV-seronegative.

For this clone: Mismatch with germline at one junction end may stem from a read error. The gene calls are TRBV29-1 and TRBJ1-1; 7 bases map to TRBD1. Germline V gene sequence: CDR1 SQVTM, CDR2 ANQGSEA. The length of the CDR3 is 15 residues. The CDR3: CSAEQGRRRYTEAFF. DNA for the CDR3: TGCAGCGCTGAACAGGGGCGCCGTCGGTACACTGAAGCTTTCTTT. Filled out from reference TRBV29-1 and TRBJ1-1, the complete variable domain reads SAVISQKPSRDICQRGTSLTIQCQVDSQVTMMFWYRQQPGQSLTLIATANQGSEATYESGFVIDKFPISRPNLTFSTLTVSNMSPEDSSIYLCSAEQGRRRYTEAFFGQGTRLTVV.

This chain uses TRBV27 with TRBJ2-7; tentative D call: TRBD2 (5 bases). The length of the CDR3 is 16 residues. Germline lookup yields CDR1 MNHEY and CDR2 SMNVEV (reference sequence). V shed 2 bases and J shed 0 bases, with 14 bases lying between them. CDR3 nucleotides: TGTGCCAGCAGTTTAATCCCCGGGGAGTTCTCCTACGAGCAGTACTTC. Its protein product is CASSLIPGEFSYEQYF.

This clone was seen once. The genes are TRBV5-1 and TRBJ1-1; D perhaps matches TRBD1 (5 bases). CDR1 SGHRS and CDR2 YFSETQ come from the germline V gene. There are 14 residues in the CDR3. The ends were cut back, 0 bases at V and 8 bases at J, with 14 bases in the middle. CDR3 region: CASSLAGGGQEAFF. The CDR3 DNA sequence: TGCGCCAGCAGCTTGGCCGGGGGAGGGCAAGAAGCTTTCTTT.

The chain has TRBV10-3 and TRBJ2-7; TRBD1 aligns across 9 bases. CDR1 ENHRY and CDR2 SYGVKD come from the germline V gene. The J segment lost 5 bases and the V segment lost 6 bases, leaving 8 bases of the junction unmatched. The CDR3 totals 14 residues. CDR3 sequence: CAIRPGQGSHEQYF. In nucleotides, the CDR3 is TGTGCCATCAGGCCGGGACAGGGATCCCACGAGCAGTACTTC.

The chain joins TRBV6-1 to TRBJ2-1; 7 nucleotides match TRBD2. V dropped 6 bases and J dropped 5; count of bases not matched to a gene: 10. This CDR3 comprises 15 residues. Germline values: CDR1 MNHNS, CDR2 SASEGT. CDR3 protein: CASREREVANNEQFF. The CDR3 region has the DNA TGTGCCAGCAGGGAACGGGAGGTAGCCAACAATGAGCAGTTCTTC.

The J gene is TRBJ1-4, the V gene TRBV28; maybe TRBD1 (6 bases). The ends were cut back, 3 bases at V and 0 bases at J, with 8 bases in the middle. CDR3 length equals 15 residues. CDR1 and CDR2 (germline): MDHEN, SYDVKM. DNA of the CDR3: TGTGCCAGCAGTTTGCGGACAGCAACTAATGAAAAACTGTTTTTT. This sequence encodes CASSLRTATNEKLFF.

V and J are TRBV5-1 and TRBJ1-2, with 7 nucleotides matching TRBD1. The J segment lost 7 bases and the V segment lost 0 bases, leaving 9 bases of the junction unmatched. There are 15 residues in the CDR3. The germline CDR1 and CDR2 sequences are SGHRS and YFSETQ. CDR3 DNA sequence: TGCGCCAGCAGCTTGGAGGGACAGCTTCTCGTTGGCTACACCTTC. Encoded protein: CASSLEGQLLVGYTF.